The clone carrying this T cell receptor (beta chain) was observed at least ten times. The data stem from a study of T cells in Graves' hyperthyroidism and ophthalmopathy. Amplified TCR beta CDR3 regions came from RNA transcripts. TCR CDR3 underwent first-round RT-PCR with the HTBI primer set. Using its own MiXCR run on the multiplex PCR reads, TCRdb lists one record per CDR3 protein. The sample contains under 700,000 distinct CDR3 sequences, 16% of which appear only once. The TCR originated in a woman under 30 with Graves' hyperthyroidism. Sequenced sample: blood.

The CDR3 DNA follows: TGTGCCAGCAGCTTAGCGAGGGGACATTATGGCTACACCTTC. Translated, it gives CASSLARGHYGYTF. The rearrangement uses TRBV7-9 and TRBJ1-2; tentatively, D is TRBD1 (6 bases). V dropped 0 bases and J dropped 5 bases, with 10 bases sitting between them. CDR3 length: 14 residues. Germline lookup yields CDR1 SEHNR and CDR2 FQNEAQ (reference sequence).